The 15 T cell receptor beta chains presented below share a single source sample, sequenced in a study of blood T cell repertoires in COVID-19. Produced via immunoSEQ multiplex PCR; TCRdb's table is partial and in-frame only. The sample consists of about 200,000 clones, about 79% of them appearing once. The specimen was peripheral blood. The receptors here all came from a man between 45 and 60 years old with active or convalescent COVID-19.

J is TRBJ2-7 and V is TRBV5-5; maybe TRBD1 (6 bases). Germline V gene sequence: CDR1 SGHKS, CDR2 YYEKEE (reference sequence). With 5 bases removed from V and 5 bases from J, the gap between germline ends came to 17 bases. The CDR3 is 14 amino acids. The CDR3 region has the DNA TGTGCCAGCAGGACTATTACAGGGTCCCACGAGCAGTACGTC. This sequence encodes CASRTITGSHEQYV.

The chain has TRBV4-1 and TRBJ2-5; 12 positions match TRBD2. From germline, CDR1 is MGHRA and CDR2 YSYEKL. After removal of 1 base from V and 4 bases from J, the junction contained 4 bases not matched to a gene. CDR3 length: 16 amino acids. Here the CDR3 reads CASSQGLAGAPETQYF. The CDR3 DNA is TGCGCCAGCAGCCAAGGACTAGCGGGGGCTCCAGAGACCCAGTACTTC.

The CDR3 DNA reads as TGTGCCAGCAGCCTCAGGGTCAATCAGCCCCAGCATTTT. It is translated as CASSLRVNQPQHF. This chain links TRBV2 with TRBJ1-5; tentative D call: TRBD1 (5 bases). The CDR3 length is 13 residues. Trimming pared 6 bases from V and 3 bases from J, leaving 9 bases between. The germline gives CDR1 SNHLY, CDR2 FYNNEI.

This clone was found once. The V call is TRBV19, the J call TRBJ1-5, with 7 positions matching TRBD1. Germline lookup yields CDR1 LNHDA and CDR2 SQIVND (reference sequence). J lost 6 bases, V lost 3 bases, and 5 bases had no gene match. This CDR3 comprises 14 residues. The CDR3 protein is CASSIRQGLQPQHF. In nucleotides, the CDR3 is TGTGCCAGTAGTATTCGACAGGGTCTTCAGCCCCAGCATTTT. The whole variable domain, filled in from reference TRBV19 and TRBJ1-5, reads DGGITQSPKYLFRKEGQNVTLSCEQNLNHDAMYWYRQDPGQGLRLIYYSQIVNDFQKGDIAEGYSVSREKKESFPLTVTSAQKNPTAFYLCASSIRQGLQPQHFGDGTRLSIL.

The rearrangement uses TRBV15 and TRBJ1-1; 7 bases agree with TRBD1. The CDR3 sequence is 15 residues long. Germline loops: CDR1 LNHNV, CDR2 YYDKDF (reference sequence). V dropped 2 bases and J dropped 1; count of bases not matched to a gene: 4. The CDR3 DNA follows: TGTGCCACCAGCAGAAACAGGGGACCGAACACTGAAGCTTTCTTT. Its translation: CATSRNRGPNTEAFF.

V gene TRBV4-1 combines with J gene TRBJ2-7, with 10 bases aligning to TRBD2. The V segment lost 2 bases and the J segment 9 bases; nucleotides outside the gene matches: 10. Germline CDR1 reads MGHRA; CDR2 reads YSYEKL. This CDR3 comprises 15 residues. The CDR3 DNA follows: TGCGCCAGCAGCCAAATCGGCCTAGCGGGAGCGGCGCAGTACTTC. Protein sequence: CASSQIGLAGAAQYF.

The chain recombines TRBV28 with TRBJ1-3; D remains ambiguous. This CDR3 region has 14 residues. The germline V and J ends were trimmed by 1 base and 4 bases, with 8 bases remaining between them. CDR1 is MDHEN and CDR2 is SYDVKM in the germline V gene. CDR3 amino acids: CASSLSHSGNTIYF. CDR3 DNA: TGTGCCAGCAGTTTATCGCACAGCGGAAACACCATATATTTT.

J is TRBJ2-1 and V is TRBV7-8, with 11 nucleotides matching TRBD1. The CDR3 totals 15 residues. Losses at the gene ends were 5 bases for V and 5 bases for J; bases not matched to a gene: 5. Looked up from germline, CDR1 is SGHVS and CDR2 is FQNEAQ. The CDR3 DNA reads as TGTGCCAGCAGCAAGGGACAGGGGGTGAACAATGAGCAGTTCTTC. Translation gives CASSKGQGVNNEQFF.

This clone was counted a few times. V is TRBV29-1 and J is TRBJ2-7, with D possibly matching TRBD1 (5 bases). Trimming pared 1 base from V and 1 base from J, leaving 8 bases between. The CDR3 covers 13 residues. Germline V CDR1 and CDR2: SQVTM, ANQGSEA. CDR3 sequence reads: CSVEGGPSYEQYF. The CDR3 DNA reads TGCAGCGTTGAAGGGGGCCCGTCCTACGAGCAGTACTTC.

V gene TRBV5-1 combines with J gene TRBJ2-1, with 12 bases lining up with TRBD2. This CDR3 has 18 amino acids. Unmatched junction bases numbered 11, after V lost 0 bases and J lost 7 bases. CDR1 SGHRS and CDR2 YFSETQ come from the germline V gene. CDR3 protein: CASSLAASGGAGWNEQFF. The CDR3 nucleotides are TGCGCCAGCAGCTTGGCGGCTAGCGGGGGGGCCGGTTGGAATGAGCAGTTCTTC.

CDR3 in DNA: TGTGCCAGCAGCTTAGGGGGTGCCTCCTGGGGGGCAGATACGCAGTATTTT. It is translated as CASSLGGASWGADTQYF. This rearrangement joins TRBV7-2 to TRBJ2-3, with a tentative D call TRBD2 (6 bases). There are 17 residues in the CDR3. The V gene lost 1 base and the J gene lost 4 bases, with 18 bases spanning the gap. Per germline, CDR1 SGHTA and CDR2 FQGNSA.

The CDR3 here is CASSLALGAYQETQYF. CDR3 DNA: TGTGCCAGCAGCTTAGCGCTGGGGGCATACCAAGAGACCCAGTACTTC. The chain joins TRBV7-2 to TRBJ2-5, with a weak D call TRBD1 (6 bases). Trimming removed 0 bases at V and 0 bases at J, with 11 bases between. Per the germline V gene, CDR1 is SGHTA and CDR2 is FQGNSA. The CDR3 is 16 amino acids.

The CDR3 loop reads CASRQGANTGELFF. CDR3 nucleotide sequence: TGTGCCAGCAGACAGGGGGCGAACACCGGGGAGCTGTTTTTT. The gene calls are TRBV6-5 and TRBJ2-2; TRBD1 agrees at 8 bases. The junction had 0 bases not matched to a gene; V was cut back by 6 bases and J by 0 bases. This CDR3 has 14 amino acids. Germline CDR1 MNHEY, CDR2 SVGAGI.

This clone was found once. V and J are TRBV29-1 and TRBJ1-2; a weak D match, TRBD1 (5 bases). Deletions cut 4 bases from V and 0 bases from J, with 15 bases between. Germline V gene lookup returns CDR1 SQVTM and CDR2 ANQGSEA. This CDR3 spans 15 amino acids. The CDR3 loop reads CSVVGRPTPNYGYTF. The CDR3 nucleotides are TGCAGCGTTGTGGGGCGGCCGACTCCTAACTATGGCTACACCTTC.

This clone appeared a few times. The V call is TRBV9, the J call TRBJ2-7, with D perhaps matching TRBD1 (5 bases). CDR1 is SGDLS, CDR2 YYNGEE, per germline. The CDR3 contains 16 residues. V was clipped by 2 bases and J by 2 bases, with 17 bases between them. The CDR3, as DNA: TGTGCCAGCAGCGTTGGGCAGGGCCTCGAAACCTACGAGCAGTACTTC. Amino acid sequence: CASSVGQGLETYEQYF.